The present T cell receptor (beta chain) was sequenced within a study of blood T cell repertoires in COVID-19 (dated by TCRdb to the early 2020s). A note on the overall study: Samples from collaborators originated in the United States, Italy and Spain and spanned both the acute and convalescent phases of COVID-19. Deeply sampled blood TCRbeta repertoires from subjects exposed to, actively infected with, or recovered from COVID-19 were included in the dataset. The samples were drawn from the first 160 participants of the ongoing ImmuneRACE study and from some 1,300 subjects provided by 6 global collaborators. Where HLA class I and class II types were available, the types were taken from metadata supplied by the sample provider, not from assay-based typing. A freely available public database, intended as a resource for researchers studying the immune response to SARS-CoV-2, is where the repertoires were released. The prospective study material was composed of cDNA or gDNA derived from T cells, B-cell-depleted T cells, or PBMCs. The sample metadata nearly always contained a de-identified subject ID, COVID-19 status, age in years and sex.

Note on this clone: Its cognate antigen has yet to be identified. The input lacks base qualities; no much larger clone sits a single base away.

The immunoSEQ Assay, a bias-controlled multiplex PCR, was used to amplify TCRbeta CDR3 regions from genomic DNA. In the authors' own workflow: The number of nucleated cells in each sample was estimated from the amplification of reference gene primers within the assay. To quantify the absolute abundance of each unique TCRbeta CDR3 rearrangement, sequence reads were collapsed and filtered. For each sample, productive Simpson clonality was calculated by taking the square root of Simpson's diversity index across productive rearrangements. Here the immuneACCESS table is served through TCRdb, limited to in-frame sequences with V and J called. Missing clones are a known gap in these copies; in checked studies unresolved V genes cover under half, and the rest lacks a known reason. V and J calls and clone size follow that table, whereas D and trimming were derived from the DNA. The sample has tens of thousands of clones on record, roughly 83% of them singletons. The ten largest account for roughly 22% of the sample.

CDR1 is given as SGHRS and CDR2 as YFSETQ, both from the germline V gene. Counted from cysteine to phenylalanine, this CDR3 has 15 amino acids. The entry retains the CDR3 DNA only, 45 bases that are in frame from base 1. Trimming removed 0 bases from V and 0 bases from J, leaving 4 bases between the germline ends. Each collaborating institution followed its own protocols to collect whole blood in K2EDTA tubes. Collaborator samples were shipped for TCRbeta analysis as frozen whole blood, isolated PBMCs, or DNA extracted from either sample type. The investigation overall reported the following: The amount of clinical and demographic metadata varied by source and participant and was provided uncurated.

The sequence was obtained from a human donor in a cohort sampled during active COVID-19. This sequence uses TRBV5-1 and TRBJ2-6; the D segment cannot be called with confidence. The sample consisted of peripheral blood. The DNA is as follows: TGCGCCAGCAGCTTGGGGGCCTCTGGGGCCAACGTCCTGACTTTC. This encodes CASSLGASGANVLTF.